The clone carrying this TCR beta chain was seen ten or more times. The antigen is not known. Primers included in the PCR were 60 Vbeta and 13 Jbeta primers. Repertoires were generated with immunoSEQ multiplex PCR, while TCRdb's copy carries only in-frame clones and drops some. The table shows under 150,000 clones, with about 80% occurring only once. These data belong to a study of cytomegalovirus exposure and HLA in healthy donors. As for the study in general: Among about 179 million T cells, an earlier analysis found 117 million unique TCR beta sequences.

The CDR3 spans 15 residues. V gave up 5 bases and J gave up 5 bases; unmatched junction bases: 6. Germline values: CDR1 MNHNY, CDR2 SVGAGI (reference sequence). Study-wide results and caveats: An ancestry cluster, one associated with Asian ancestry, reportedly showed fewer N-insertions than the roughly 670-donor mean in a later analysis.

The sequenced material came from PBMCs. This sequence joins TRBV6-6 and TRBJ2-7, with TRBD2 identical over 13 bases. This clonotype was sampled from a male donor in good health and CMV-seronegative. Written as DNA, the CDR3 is TGTGCCAGCAGTCCCACTAGCGGGGGGGCCCACGAGCAGTACTTC. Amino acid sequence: CASSPTSGGAHEQYF.